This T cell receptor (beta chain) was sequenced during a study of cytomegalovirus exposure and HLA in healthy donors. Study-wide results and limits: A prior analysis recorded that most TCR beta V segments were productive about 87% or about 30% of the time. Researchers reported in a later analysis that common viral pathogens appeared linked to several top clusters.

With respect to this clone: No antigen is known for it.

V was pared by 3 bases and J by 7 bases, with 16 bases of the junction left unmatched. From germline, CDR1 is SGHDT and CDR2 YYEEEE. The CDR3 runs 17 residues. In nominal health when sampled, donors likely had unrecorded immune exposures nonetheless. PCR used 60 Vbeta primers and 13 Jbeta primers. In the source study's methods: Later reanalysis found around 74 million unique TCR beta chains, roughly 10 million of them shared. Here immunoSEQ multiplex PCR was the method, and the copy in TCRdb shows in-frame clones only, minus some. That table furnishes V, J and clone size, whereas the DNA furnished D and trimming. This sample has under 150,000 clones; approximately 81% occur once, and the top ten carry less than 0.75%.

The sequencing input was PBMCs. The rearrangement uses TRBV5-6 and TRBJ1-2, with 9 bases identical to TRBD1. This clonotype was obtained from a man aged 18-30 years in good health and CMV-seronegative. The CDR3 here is CASSSAGQGEGPFGYTF. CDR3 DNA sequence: TGTGCCAGCAGCTCCGCGGGACAGGGCGAGGGGCCCTTTGGCTACACCTTC. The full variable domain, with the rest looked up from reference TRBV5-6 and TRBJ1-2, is DAGVTQSPTHLIKTRGQQVTLRCSPKSGHDTVSWYQQALGQGPQFIFQYYEEEERQRGNFPDRFSGHQFPNYSSELNVNALLLGDSALYLCASSSAGQGEGPFGYTFGSGTRLTVV.